A single T cell receptor (beta chain) is shown here with its context. What it binds is unknown. Profiling relied on immunoSEQ multiplex PCR, and the TCRdb table lists in-frame clones only, not all of them. The sample lists 35,000 to 45,000 clones, approximately 80% occurring once. The data were taken from a study of OX40 agonist ivuxolimab in advanced cancers. Germline values: CDR1 MNHNY, CDR2 SVGAGI (reference sequence). The J segment lost 8 bases and the V segment lost 4 bases, leaving 5 bases of the junction unmatched. This CDR3 has 13 residues. Notes on the study in general: More expanded clones were seen, on average, in CD8+ T cells than in CD4+. Expanded peripheral T cell antigen specificity was not determined.

The chain couples TRBV6-6 to TRBJ1-3, with 7 bases aligning to TRBD1. The input for sequencing was CD4+ or CD8+ T cells sorted from blood, taken in a trial of the OX40 agonist ivuxolimab. This TCR was recovered from an adult with an advanced solid tumor such as melanoma, head and neck, liver or kidney cancer. For the CDR3, the DNA is TGTGCCAGCAGTTTAACAGGGGTGGACACCATATATTTT. This gives the protein CASSLTGVDTIYF.